This T cell receptor (beta chain) was captured by sequencing in a study of T-cell reconstitution after alpha-beta-depleted transplantation in children. Whole-study results and caveats: Newly generated T cells supplied most T-cell counts and diversity one year post-transplant.

Unique molecular identifiers were used in preparing the TCRbeta library. Using its own MiXCR run on the PCR reads, TCRdb lists one record per CDR3 protein. The profile shows about 260,000 distinct CDR3 sequences, 6.5% to 10% of them singletons. Trimming cost V 2 bases and J 6 bases, with 10 bases left between them. The length of the CDR3 is 13 residues. This clonotype was observed at least ten times. Its target is not known. The material was PBMCs, mostly from graft donor cells, obtained 180 days after TCRalphabeta/CD19-depleted stem cell transplant. The TCR sequence derives from a male patient between 10 and 17 years old who had a stem cell transplant for acute lymphoblastic leukemia, so the T cells may come from the graft donor. This chain uses TRBV12-3 or TRBV12-4 with TRBJ1-2; D possibly corresponds to TRBD1 (5 bases). The CDR3 sequence is CASSLFRADGYTF. The CDR3 DNA is TGTGCCAGCAGTTTATTCAGGGCGGATGGCTACACCTTC.